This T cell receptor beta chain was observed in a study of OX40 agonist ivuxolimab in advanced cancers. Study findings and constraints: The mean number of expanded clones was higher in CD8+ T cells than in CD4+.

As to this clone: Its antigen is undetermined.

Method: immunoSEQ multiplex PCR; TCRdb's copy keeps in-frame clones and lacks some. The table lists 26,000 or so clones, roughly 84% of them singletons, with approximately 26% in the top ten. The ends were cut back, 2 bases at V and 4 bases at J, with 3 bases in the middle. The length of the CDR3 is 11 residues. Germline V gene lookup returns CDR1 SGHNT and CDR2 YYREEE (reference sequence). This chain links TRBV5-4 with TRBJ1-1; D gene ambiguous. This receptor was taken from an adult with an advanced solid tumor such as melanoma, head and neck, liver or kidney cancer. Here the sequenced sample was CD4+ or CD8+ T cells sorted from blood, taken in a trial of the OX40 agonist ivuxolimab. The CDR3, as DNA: TGTGCCAGCAGCTTTGGCACTGAAGCTTTCTTT. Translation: CASSFGTEAFF.